The rows below give T cell receptor beta chains drawn from one sample of a study of T cells in Graves' hyperthyroidism and ophthalmopathy. TCRdb re-called the multiplex PCR reads through MiXCR, storing one row per CDR3 protein. The sample shows about 530,000 distinct CDR3 sequences, 15% to 20% of them seen only once. Specimen: blood. The receptors come from a woman between 18 and 29 years old with Graves' ophthalmopathy. Each CDR3 is given with its conserved first and last residue. The D gene is left open where the match is weak. Only part of the rows carry a size: once, few, many, or a class if the clone is expanded.

j_call: TRBJ1-2; clone_size: few; v_call: TRBV27; d_call: .; cdr3_aa: CASSSLGAGYTF; cdr3_nt: TGTGCCAGCAGTTCCCTGGGGGCGGGCTACACCTTC
j_call: TRBJ2-7; clone_size: .; v_call: TRBV7-2; d_call: .; cdr3_aa: CASSFSTSSYEQYF; cdr3_nt: TGTGCCAGCAGCTTTAGTACTAGCTCCTACGAGCAGTACTTC
j_call: TRBJ2-1; clone_size: many; v_call: TRBV11-2; d_call: TRBD2; cdr3_aa: CASSLVPGGVEQFF; cdr3_nt: TGTGCCAGCAGCTTAGTACCGGGGGGGGTTGAGCAGTTCTTC
j_call: TRBJ2-3; clone_size: .; v_call: TRBV20-1; d_call: TRBD2; cdr3_aa: CSAIGLAVDTQYF; cdr3_nt: TGCAGTGCTATCGGACTAGCGGTGGATACGCAGTATTTT
j_call: TRBJ2-1; clone_size: few; v_call: TRBV13; d_call: TRBD2; cdr3_aa: CASSMTSGVTYNEQFF; cdr3_nt: TGTGCCAGCAGCATGACTAGCGGGGTGACCTACAATGAGCAGTTCTTC
j_call: TRBJ1-1; clone_size: .; v_call: TRBV12-3/TRBV12-4; d_call: .; cdr3_aa: CASRFMGGTEAFF; cdr3_nt: TGTGCCAGCAGGTTCATGGGGGGCACTGAAGCTTTCTTT
j_call: TRBJ1-4; clone_size: .; v_call: TRBV19; d_call: .; cdr3_aa: CASSTRSDATNEKLFF; cdr3_nt: TGTGCCAGTAGTACCCGGAGTGATGCAACTAATGAAAAACTGTTTTTT
j_call: TRBJ2-7; clone_size: many; v_call: TRBV11-3; d_call: TRBD2; cdr3_aa: CASSLVTAGASYEQYF; cdr3_nt: TGTGCCAGCAGCTTAGTAACAGCGGGGGCCTCCTACGAGCAGTACTTC
j_call: TRBJ2-7; clone_size: many; v_call: TRBV7-8; d_call: .; cdr3_aa: CASSLGDAYPYEQYF; cdr3_nt: TGTGCCAGCAGCTTAGGGGATGCCTACCCCTACGAGCAGTACTTC
j_call: TRBJ2-2; clone_size: .; v_call: TRBV7-6; d_call: TRBD2; cdr3_aa: CASSLGSGSAGELFF; cdr3_nt: TGTGCCAGCAGCTTAGGGAGCGGGAGCGCCGGGGAGCTGTTTTTT
j_call: TRBJ2-1; clone_size: many; v_call: TRBV11-3; d_call: .; cdr3_aa: CASSSGTTGDEQFF; cdr3_nt: TGTGCCAGCAGCTCAGGGACCACGGGCGATGAGCAGTTCTTC
j_call: TRBJ2-2; clone_size: .; v_call: TRBV4-3; d_call: .; cdr3_aa: CASSQRHGGYGELFF; cdr3_nt: TGCGCCAGCAGCCAACGACATGGGGGTTACGGGGAGCTGTTTTTT
j_call: TRBJ1-3; clone_size: .; v_call: TRBV27; d_call: .; cdr3_aa: CASKSYGSSGNTIYF; cdr3_nt: TGTGCCAGCAAGAGTTACGGGAGCTCTGGAAACACCATATATTTT
j_call: TRBJ2-7; clone_size: few; v_call: TRBV5-5; d_call: .; cdr3_aa: CASSLVLLSDEQYF; cdr3_nt: TGTGCCAGCAGCTTGGTCCTGCTGAGCGACGAGCAGTACTTC
j_call: TRBJ1-2; clone_size: .; v_call: TRBV7-8; d_call: .; cdr3_aa: CASSPQGGDYGYTF; cdr3_nt: TGTGCCAGCAGCCCCCAAGGGGGGGACTATGGCTACACCTTC
j_call: TRBJ1-1; clone_size: .; v_call: TRBV3-1; d_call: TRBD1; cdr3_aa: CASSHLGGTGYTTEAFF; cdr3_nt: TGTGCCAGCAGCCACCTGGGCGGGACAGGGTATACTACTGAAGCTTTCTTT
j_call: TRBJ1-6; clone_size: .; v_call: TRBV19; d_call: .; cdr3_aa: CASSIAGQYNSPLHF; cdr3_nt: TGTGCCAGTAGTATAGCTGGACAATATAATTCACCCCTCCACTTT
j_call: TRBJ2-1; clone_size: .; v_call: TRBV24-1; d_call: .; cdr3_aa: CATSGAASSYNEQFF; cdr3_nt: TGTGCCACCAGCGGTGCGGCGAGCTCCTACAATGAGCAGTTCTTC
j_call: TRBJ1-1; clone_size: .; v_call: TRBV20-1; d_call: .; cdr3_aa: CSARGHSNTEAFF; cdr3_nt: TGCAGTGCTAGAGGGCACTCGAACACTGAAGCTTTCTTT
j_call: TRBJ1-2; clone_size: many; v_call: TRBV11-2; d_call: .; cdr3_aa: CASSPDRTEGYGYTF; cdr3_nt: TGTGCCAGCAGCCCCGACCGGACGGAGGGCTATGGCTACACCTTC
j_call: TRBJ1-1; clone_size: few; v_call: TRBV10-3; d_call: .; cdr3_aa: CAISERGLEAFF; cdr3_nt: TGTGCCATCAGTGAACGGGGCCTCGAAGCTTTCTTT
j_call: TRBJ2-7; clone_size: many; v_call: TRBV28; d_call: .; cdr3_aa: CASSLSQARVYEQYF; cdr3_nt: TGTGCCAGCAGTTTATCTCAAGCAAGGGTCTACGAGCAGTACTTC
j_call: TRBJ2-1; clone_size: .; v_call: TRBV20-1; d_call: TRBD2; cdr3_aa: CSAPPPSGTYNEQFF; cdr3_nt: TGCAGTGCTCCTCCTCCTAGCGGGACGTACAATGAGCAGTTCTTC
j_call: TRBJ2-3; clone_size: few; v_call: TRBV28; d_call: TRBD1; cdr3_aa: CASSFVFGRQGASTDTQYF; cdr3_nt: TGTGCCAGCAGTTTTGTATTTGGCCGACAGGGGGCTTCCACAGATACGCAGTATTTT
j_call: TRBJ2-2; clone_size: once; v_call: TRBV12-3/TRBV12-4; d_call: TRBD1; cdr3_aa: CASSVGTGAGELFF; cdr3_nt: TGTGCCAGCAGCGTAGGGACAGGGGCCGGGGAGCTGTTTTTT
j_call: TRBJ2-5; clone_size: many; v_call: TRBV7-2; d_call: .; cdr3_aa: CASSFRADGETQYF; cdr3_nt: TGTGCCAGCAGCTTCCGGGCCGACGGAGAGACCCAGTACTTC
j_call: TRBJ2-1; clone_size: few; v_call: TRBV20-1; d_call: TRBD2; cdr3_aa: CSAAPKPPTSGMGEQFF; cdr3_nt: TGCAGTGCCGCCCCTAAACCGCCCACTAGCGGGATGGGTGAGCAGTTCTTC
j_call: TRBJ2-2; clone_size: .; v_call: TRBV7-9; d_call: .; cdr3_aa: CASSSGQRIGELFF; cdr3_nt: TGTGCCAGCAGCTCAGGTCAAAGAATTGGGGAGCTGTTTTTT
j_call: TRBJ1-1; clone_size: .; v_call: TRBV4-1; d_call: .; cdr3_aa: CASSESEGAFTEAFF; cdr3_nt: TGCGCCAGCAGCGAATCGGAAGGGGCTTTCACTGAAGCTTTCTTT
j_call: TRBJ2-7; clone_size: few; v_call: TRBV12-3/TRBV12-4; d_call: TRBD2; cdr3_aa: CASSFYGGSHGEQYF; cdr3_nt: TGTGCCAGCAGTTTTTACGGCGGGAGTCACGGGGAGCAGTACTTC
j_call: TRBJ2-1; clone_size: few; v_call: TRBV7-9; d_call: .; cdr3_aa: CASSSRALDGSYNEQFF; cdr3_nt: TGTGCCAGCAGCTCTAGGGCTCTAGACGGCTCCTACAATGAGCAGTTCTTC
j_call: TRBJ1-1; clone_size: few; v_call: TRBV7-9; d_call: .; cdr3_aa: CASSFMGNTEAFF; cdr3_nt: TGTGCCAGCAGCTTCATGGGGAACACTGAAGCTTTCTTT
j_call: TRBJ1-1; clone_size: .; v_call: TRBV9; d_call: TRBD1; cdr3_aa: CASNGQGSSEAFF; cdr3_nt: TGTGCCAGCAACGGACAGGGTAGTTCTGAAGCTTTCTTT
j_call: TRBJ2-7; clone_size: few; v_call: TRBV14; d_call: .; cdr3_aa: CASSQDRGAGSYEQYF; cdr3_nt: TGTGCCAGCAGCCAAGATAGGGGGGCTGGTTCCTACGAGCAGTACTTC
j_call: TRBJ1-1; clone_size: many; v_call: TRBV9; d_call: .; cdr3_aa: CASSAFLREGTEAFF; cdr3_nt: TGTGCCAGCAGCGCCTTTTTGAGGGAGGGCACTGAAGCTTTCTTT
j_call: TRBJ2-7; clone_size: many; v_call: TRBV2; d_call: .; cdr3_aa: CASSGSSALYEQYF; cdr3_nt: TGTGCCAGCAGTGGATCCTCAGCCTTATACGAGCAGTACTTC
j_call: TRBJ1-6; clone_size: .; v_call: TRBV7-9; d_call: .; cdr3_aa: CASSLIFEGGSPLHF; cdr3_nt: TGTGCCAGCAGCCTCATATTTGAAGGAGGTTCACCCCTCCACTTT
j_call: TRBJ2-1; clone_size: many; v_call: TRBV11-3; d_call: TRBD2; cdr3_aa: CASSPLGLAGTHEQFF; cdr3_nt: TGTGCCAGCAGCCCCCTAGGACTAGCGGGTACACATGAGCAGTTCTTC
j_call: TRBJ2-1; clone_size: many; v_call: TRBV29-1; d_call: .; cdr3_aa: CSVDQTSSYNEQFF; cdr3_nt: TGCAGCGTTGACCAGACTAGTTCCTACAATGAGCAGTTCTTC
j_call: TRBJ2-5; clone_size: .; v_call: TRBV20-1; d_call: .; cdr3_aa: CSARGGAGHQETQYF; cdr3_nt: TGCAGTGCTAGAGGGGGTGCAGGGCACCAAGAGACCCAGTACTTC
j_call: TRBJ2-1; clone_size: .; v_call: TRBV19; d_call: TRBD2; cdr3_aa: CASSTPSGRAHNEQFF; cdr3_nt: TGTGCCAGTAGTACCCCTAGCGGGAGGGCCCACAATGAGCAGTTCTTC
j_call: TRBJ1-1; clone_size: many; v_call: TRBV5-1; d_call: .; cdr3_aa: CASSLDIGQGNTEAFF; cdr3_nt: TGCGCCAGCAGCTTGGATATAGGGCAGGGGAACACTGAAGCTTTCTTT
j_call: TRBJ2-7; clone_size: .; v_call: TRBV19; d_call: .; cdr3_aa: CATRAPGEQYF; cdr3_nt: TGTGCCACTCGAGCCCCAGGCGAGCAGTACTTC
j_call: TRBJ2-3; clone_size: many; v_call: TRBV4-3; d_call: TRBD1; cdr3_aa: CASSQDTGGPTDTQYF; cdr3_nt: TGCGCCAGCAGCCAAGACACAGGGGGGCCCACAGATACGCAGTATTTT
j_call: TRBJ1-1; clone_size: many; v_call: TRBV12-3/TRBV12-4; d_call: .; cdr3_aa: CASTPGWTEAFF; cdr3_nt: TGTGCCAGCACCCCAGGGTGGACTGAAGCTTTCTTT
j_call: TRBJ2-2; clone_size: few; v_call: TRBV6-1; d_call: .; cdr3_aa: CASSPIGQITGELFF; cdr3_nt: TGTGCCAGCAGTCCTATTGGACAGATCACCGGGGAGCTGTTTTTT
j_call: TRBJ2-2; clone_size: .; v_call: TRBV18; d_call: .; cdr3_aa: CASSPGVGGAEELFF; cdr3_nt: TGTGCCAGCTCACCAGGAGTCGGGGGCGCCGAGGAGCTGTTTTTT
j_call: TRBJ2-7; clone_size: many; v_call: TRBV2; d_call: .; cdr3_aa: CASRAGEQYF; cdr3_nt: TGTGCCAGCAGGGCTGGCGAGCAGTACTTC
j_call: TRBJ1-2; clone_size: many; v_call: TRBV4-1; d_call: .; cdr3_aa: CASSHVEGEGGYTF; cdr3_nt: TGCGCCAGCAGCCATGTCGAAGGGGAAGGAGGCTACACCTTC
j_call: TRBJ1-5; clone_size: .; v_call: TRBV18; d_call: .; cdr3_aa: CASSPERASNQPQHF; cdr3_nt: TGTGCCAGCTCACCTGAAAGGGCAAGCAATCAGCCCCAGCATTTT